The 12 T cell receptor beta chains presented below share a single source sample, sequenced in a study of blood T cell repertoires in COVID-19. Here immunoSEQ multiplex PCR was the method, and the copy in TCRdb shows in-frame clones only, minus some. The sample contains tens of thousands of clones, roughly 87% of which appear only once. The sequenced material came from peripheral blood. These receptors were taken from a human donor with active COVID-19. The donor label of this sample is uncertain.

The chain employs TRBV10-2 and TRBJ1-4; a possible D gene is TRBD1 (5 bases). The CDR3 length is 15 residues. Germline lookup yields CDR1 WSHSY and CDR2 SAAADI. V dropped 0 bases and J dropped 3 bases, with 8 bases sitting between them. CDR3 nucleotide sequence: TGCGCCAGCAGTGAGTCCGGGGGTTCTAATGAAAAACTGTTTTTT. This encodes CASSESGGSNEKLFF.

The chain uses TRBV11-3 and TRBJ2-1; TRBD1 is a possible D gene (6 bases). V lost 5 bases to trimming and J lost 2 bases, with 10 bases between them. This CDR3 has 14 amino acids. CDR1 is SGHNT and CDR2 is YENEEA in the germline V gene. CDR3: CASSPQGTYNEQFF. The CDR3 DNA is TGTGCCAGCAGCCCACAGGGTACCTACAATGAGCAGTTCTTC.

The CDR3 loop is CASSSDRSTGNEQYF. CDR3 DNA: TGTGCCAGCAGCTCCGATAGGTCAACCGGGAACGAGCAGTACTTC. The chain uses TRBV6-5 and TRBJ2-7; D is perhaps TRBD2 (5 bases). The CDR3 loop spans 15 amino acids. The germline gives CDR1 MNHEY, CDR2 SVGAGI. Trimming shortened V by 6 bases and J by 5 bases, and 20 bases separated the two germline ends.

The chain recombines TRBV4-3 with TRBJ2-5; TRBD1 agrees at 7 bases. Germline lookup yields CDR1 LGHNA and CDR2 YSLEER. There are 13 residues in the CDR3. Trimming cost V 2 bases and J 5 bases; bases outside gene matches: 2. The CDR3 spells CASSQFRGETQYF. The CDR3 region has the DNA TGCGCCAGCAGCCAATTCAGGGGGGAGACCCAGTACTTC.

This clone came up once. The gene calls are TRBV19 and TRBJ2-5, with 7 positions matching TRBD1. V shed 6 bases and J 2 bases; nucleotides not matched to a gene: 9. This CDR3 region has 15 residues. Germline CDR1 reads LNHDA; CDR2 reads SQIVND (reference sequence). The CDR3 sequence: CASSLQNRGQETQYF. Written as DNA, the CDR3 is TGTGCCAGTAGCCTACAAAACAGGGGACAAGAGACCCAGTACTTC.

The V gene is TRBV3-1 (or the pseudogene TRBV3-2), the J gene TRBJ1-6; 11 positions match TRBD1. From germline, CDR1 is LGHDT and CDR2 YNNKEL (reference sequence). This CDR3 has 18 residues. The V gene end was trimmed by 0 bases and the J gene end by 9 bases; junction bases not matched to a gene: 10. CDR3 amino acids: CASSQDWVVGTGGSPLHF. For the CDR3, the DNA is TGTGCCAGCAGCCAAGATTGGGTAGTAGGGACAGGGGGTTCACCCCTCCACTTT.

The V call is TRBV7-9, the J call TRBJ2-4; the match to TRBD2 covers 10 bases. The CDR3 is 15 residues long. CDR1 is SEHNR, CDR2 FQNEAQ, per germline (reference sequence). Unmatched junction bases numbered 5, after V lost 1 base and J lost 8 bases. The CDR3 sequence: CASSLDGTSADIQYF. The CDR3 DNA sequence: TGTGCCAGCAGCTTAGATGGGACTAGCGCAGACATTCAGTACTTC.

The chain is built from TRBV29-1 and TRBJ1-2; D is uncertain. Trimming stripped 4 bases from V and 2 bases from J, with 14 bases between. Per the germline V gene, CDR1 is SQVTM and CDR2 is ANQGSEA. This CDR3 has 14 residues. The CDR3 coding sequence is TGCAGCGTTGTCGAATCTACAGAAAACTATGGCTACACCTTC. It yields the protein CSVVESTENYGYTF.

This clone was seen a handful of times. The chain recombines TRBV10-3 with TRBJ2-7, with TRBD2 identical over 7 bases. This CDR3 region has 12 residues. J gave up 6 bases and V 6 bases, and 5 bases lay outside the gene matches. Germline V gene lookup returns CDR1 ENHRY and CDR2 SYGVKD. The CDR3 sequence: CAISETGGEQYF. CDR3 nucleotides: TGTGCCATCAGCGAAACGGGGGGCGAGCAGTACTTC.

The rearrangement links TRBV7-8 to TRBJ1-5; D might be TRBD1 (5 bases). Germline CDR1 is SGHVS and CDR2 is FQNEAQ. This CDR3 is 13 amino acids long. Trimming took off 5 bases at V and 4 bases at J, with 9 bases between the two ends. CDR3 DNA sequence: TGTGCCAGCAGCGCCGACAGAAATCAGCCCCAGCATTTT. Translation: CASSADRNQPQHF. Full variable domain (rest looked up from reference TRBV7-8 and TRBJ1-5): GAGVSQSPRYKVAKRGQDVALRCDPISGHVSLFWYQQALGQGPEFLTYFQNEAQLDKSGLPSDRFFAERPEGSVSTLKIQRTQQEDSAVYLCASSADRNQPQHFGDGTRLSIL.

This clone was picked up many times. The same CDR3 also results from other DNA sequences found in this sample. The CDR3, as DNA: TGCGCCAGCAGCTTGGTCGGGGGGAGCTACGAGCAGTACTTC. It specifies CASSLVGGSYEQYF. The rearrangement links TRBV5-1 to TRBJ2-7; 7 bases align to TRBD2. The J segment lost 3 bases and the V segment lost 0 bases, leaving 3 bases of the junction unmatched. Germline CDR1 is SGHRS and CDR2 is YFSETQ. The CDR3 loop spans 14 amino acids.

This clone was seen more than once but under ten times. J is TRBJ1-5 and V is TRBV19; TRBD1 is a possible D gene (6 bases). V lost 5 bases, J lost 6 bases, and 8 bases lay in between. The CDR3 contains 12 residues. CDR1 is LNHDA and CDR2 is SQIVND in the germline V gene (reference sequence). This chain's CDR3 is CASSQGSQPQHF. CDR3 bases: TGTGCCAGTAGTCAGGGGAGTCAGCCCCAGCATTTT.